This T cell receptor beta chain derives from a study of blood T cell repertoires in COVID-19. TCRdb keeps only in-frame clones here, not all; method: immunoSEQ multiplex PCR. Of just over 35,000 clones in the sample, over 75% were seen once. The germline gives CDR1 MNHEY, CDR2 SMNVEV (reference sequence). V was shortened by 6 bases and J by 4 bases, with 22 bases between the two germline ends. CDR3 size: 16 residues. Specimen: peripheral blood. This chain uses TRBV27 with TRBJ2-7; TRBD2 is a possible D gene (7 bases). The origin of this receptor is a human donor in a cohort sampled during active COVID-19. The CDR3 nucleotides are TGTGCCAGCAGCACCATTGCTGGGGGCGGGGGTTACGAGCAGTACTTC. The encoded protein is CASSTIAGGGGYEQYF.